This T cell receptor beta chain was recorded in a study of cytomegalovirus exposure and HLA in healthy donors listed by TCRdb under 2017. For context, the study as a whole: According to an earlier analysis of around 600 of the donors, roughly 180 million T cells yielded roughly 110 million unique TCR beta sequences and roughly 280 Gb of sequence data. The study aimed to test whether signatures of past pathogen exposure could be identified by cataloging public T cell receptors. Using immunosequencing, the study profiled T cell repertoires from 666 subjects and related those repertoires to cytomegalovirus serostatus. The genetic ancestry cluster associated with self-reported Caucasian donors included 81% of the 398 genotyped donors. A later genetic analysis used genome-wide SNP genotypes for about three fifths of the 666 donors, treating that subset as a discovery cohort. To predict cytomegalovirus infection status, the study brought together high-throughput TCR immunosequencing, statistical association of individual TCRs with disease status, and machine learning. Four to six DR-DQ haplotypes were handled as single units for association and clustering, since linkage in the cohort was strong. Among 300 to 500 genotyped donors of the cohort, an average of around 250,000 unique TCR beta nucleotide sequences was sequenced per donor, of which 15% to 20% were non-productive. The number of donors typed differed by locus, with roughly 629-640 for A, B, C, DRB1 and DQB1, roughly 520 for DQA1, under 610 for DPA1, and some 440 for DPB1. Rather than using new phenotypic data, the later analysis identified candidate immune exposures from TCR beta sequences and from how often those sequences occurred across donors. Along with the roughly 670-subject first cohort, a separate validation cohort of more than 90 different subjects was used. Every discovery cohort repertoire had been produced on one sequencing platform. Donor age, sex, ethnicity and CMV serostatus were compiled alongside the repertoire data. A later analysis re-examined previously published TCR beta repertoires from roughly 720 donors and added high-resolution HLA genotyping to investigate patterns of TCR occurrence. An early release covering over 500 HLA-typed donors comprised approximately 300 gigabases of sequencing data and roughly 85 million unique TCR sequences. Class I and class II HLA loci were covered by the typing at four-digit resolution. In an earlier analysis of more than 550 of the donors, high-throughput TCR beta sequencing was used to judge whether each TCR beta V gene segment behaved as functional or pseudogenic. Overall study results and their limits: Several of the top co-occurrence clusters appeared to be linked to parvovirus B19, influenza, CMV and Epstein-Barr virus, according to a later analysis. HLA typing was unavailable for some donors at each locus, so association tests used only the typed subset. Across donors, most TCR sequences were observed very rarely, whereas some public TCRs were present in many individuals. In vitro tests confirmed that a few of the cytomegalovirus-associated TCR beta chains recognize cytomegalovirus antigens. This cohort had only TCR beta chains sequenced, and the lack of alpha or paired-chain data limited which features could be detected. A further reported finding was that TCR beta sequences accurately predicted the HLA-A and HLA-B alleles for most subjects in the first cohort. For the cohort, immune exposure information was limited to CMV serostatus. About 17 rarely observed V segments, including chromosome 9 orphons, were excluded from the earlier analysis of several hundred of the donors because counts were too low. Linkage disequilibrium might explain the correlated functional status among segregating V segments, but an unknown experimental factor could not be excluded. Assigning TCR associations to individual alleles was difficult when HLA alleles, especially DR and DQ, strongly co-occurred. In both the original and validation cohorts, the classifier was reported to diagnose cytomegalovirus status with high specificity and sensitivity. A later analysis found that most CMV-associated TCR beta chains appeared HLA-restricted, with HLA associations seemingly driven largely by CMV exposure. A total of 164 TCR beta chains were listed by the study as associated with cytomegalovirus. The presence/absence analyses assumed that sequencing depth was roughly uniform across donors, and that assumption may not be true. An association between a missense DCLRE1C variant and V-gene and J-gene trimming of TCR beta chains was found in a later genetic analysis and replicated in an independent cohort. Compared with equally common non-associated chains, HLA-associated TCR beta chains in a later analysis were more clonally expanded and had lower generation probabilities. In a later genetic analysis, fewer N-insertions in productive TCRs were reported among donors in an Asian-associated ancestry cluster than the approximately 630-donor mean. In an earlier analysis of 587 of the donors, most TCR beta V segments appeared in productive rearrangements about 90% or about 30% of the time, broadly matching IMGT annotations. According to a later analysis, TCR association rates differed among HLA loci, with DRB1 alleles showing the most associated TCRs and HLA-C alleles showing the fewest. Because the 87-base-pair reads could not distinguish some IMGT-functional V segments, including TRBV6-2 and TRBV6-3, those segments were excluded. Specific HLA alleles were associated with some 15,000 TCR beta sequences at a false discovery rate of 0.05 in a later analysis. It was suggested by the authors that the approach could potentially be generalized to other disease states and immunological phenotypes. A group of highly shared sequence variants was considered likely to be a technical artifact of the sequencing pipeline.

This clone has only a few counts. Its antigen remains unidentified. Within one base of it there is no much larger clone, and no base qualities were kept. Library preparation was by the immunoSEQ multiplex PCR assay. A mixture of 60 forward primers for TCR Vbeta segments and 13 reverse primers for TCR Jbeta segments was used in the multiplex PCR. Amplification of the CDR3 region of rearranged TCR beta genes was performed with a multiplex PCR assay on genomic DNA. On the Illumina HiSeq System, the amplified TCR beta libraries were sequenced as 87-base-pair reads. For the original study's pipeline: A later analysis counted about 80 million unique TCR beta chains across the roughly 700 repertoires, and 9.5 million to 11 million of these chains were shared by at least two donors. A nearest-neighbor algorithm error-corrected the raw reads and collapsed the reads into unique sequences, merging closely related sequences to remove PCR and sequencing errors. CDR3 sequences were aligned to IMGT reference sequences to assign V, D and J gene segments. For a sequence to be retained, a match of at least six nucleotides to both a V gene segment and a J gene segment was required. Rearrangements were called productive when the CDR3 lacked stop codons and stayed in frame with V and J; all others were non-productive. Following IMGT convention, CDR3 was defined as the stretch from the second conserved V-encoded cysteine up to the conserved J-encoded phenylalanine. The earlier analysis of 587 of the donors excluded any sequence lacking an unambiguous match to a single V gene segment. An earlier analysis of 500 to 600 of the donors classified V segments as functional when productive rearrangements were above 56.7% and as segregating when the standard deviation between donors was above 5%. To diagnose cytomegalovirus status from the catalog of TCR beta chain sequences, a statistical classification framework was built. In a later analysis, TCR nucleotide sequences were compared against IMGT/GENE-DB human TR gene sequences so that V and J genes could be assigned. A later analysis assigned CDR3 sequences and most-parsimonious VDJ recombination scenarios with the TCRdist pipeline. In a later analysis, every TCR beta chain was defined by the combination of its CDR3 amino acid sequence and its V-gene family, and reads without a unique V-gene family were dropped. As a way to deal with suspected cross-contamination and a sequencing artifact, a later analysis dropped hundreds of nucleotide sequences that were highly shared and had low generation probability. In a later analysis, a clonal expansion index was calculated for each public chain from normalized within-repertoire ranks of inferred template counts. A later analysis computed generation probabilities with a VDJ recombination model fitted to out-of-frame rearrangements, and checked the results against IGoR. Hypergeometric tests were used in a later analysis to score TCR-TCR, TCR-HLA and TCR-CMV co-occurrence, with a repertoire-size bias correction applied to the TCR pairs. To estimate false discovery rates, a later analysis permuted the HLA or CMV assignments 20 times. In a later analysis, co-occurring TCRs were grouped using DBSCAN, and TCRdist sequence similarity was added for clustering within HLA-allele-positive subsets. Repertoires with fewer than 30,000 or more than 120,000 public chains, plus five repertoires with anomalous nucleotide sharing, were excluded from co-occurrence clustering. TCRdb stores this immuneACCESS table with in-frame sequences only. Part of the clones is absent; in the studies checked, under half of the shortfall reflects unresolved V genes, and no reason is known for the rest. That table is the source of V, J and clone size, and D and trimming were worked out from the DNA. The sample table holds approximately 100,000 clones, of which roughly four fifths were seen once. Clones ranked in the top ten supply roughly 14% of the sample.

The CDR3 holds 15 amino acids from the cysteine to the phenylalanine. The read is trimmed to its CDR3 DNA, 45 bases read in frame from base 1. Relative to germline, V is missing 5 bases and J is missing 4 bases, with 8 bases of the junction outside any gene match. The germline V gene yields SNHLY for CDR1 and FYNNEI for CDR2. In total, more than 500 healthy bone marrow donors made up the cohort. At the time of sampling, every cohort member was nominally healthy, though immune exposures that went unrecorded were likely present. The donor tested CMV seropositive and was one of the 289 seropositive cohort members. A peripheral blood sample was collected from each donor, and TCR beta sequencing was performed on peripheral blood mononuclear cells. The Qiagen DNeasy Blood Extraction Kit was used to extract genomic DNA from the blood cell samples.

Recombination connected TRBV2 to TRBJ2-7, and TRBD2 aligns with 10 junction nucleotides. This clonotype was sampled from a male donor in good health and CMV-seropositive. Sequenced: PBMCs. For the CDR3, the sequence is CASSPTSSGGYEQYF. The DNA sequence follows: TGTGCCAGCAGTCCCACGAGTAGCGGGGGGTACGAGCAGTACTTC.